Below are 4 T cell receptor beta chains sequenced from a single sample in a study of blood T cell repertoires in COVID-19. Using immunoSEQ multiplex PCR, the repertoire was profiled, and TCRdb retains in-frame clones only, with some absent. The sample contains roughly 220,000 clones, 80% to 85% of which appear only once. The sequencing input was peripheral blood. Every receptor here comes from a woman aged 55-70 years with acute or convalescent COVID-19.

This chain joins TRBV3-1 (or the pseudogene TRBV3-2) and TRBJ1-3; the match to TRBD1 covers 7 bases. The V segment lost 3 bases and the J segment 2 bases; nucleotides outside the gene matches: 4. The CDR3 is 15 amino acids. Germline CDR1 and CDR2: LGHDT and YNNKEL (reference sequence). The CDR3 is CASSQSGTAGNTIYF. CDR3 in DNA: TGTGCCAGCAGCCAGTCCGGGACAGCTGGAAACACCATATATTTT.

The rearrangement uses TRBV13 and TRBJ1-1; perhaps TRBD1 as D (6 bases). V was clipped by 0 bases and J by 0 bases, with 8 bases between them. CDR1 is PRHDT and CDR2 is FYEKMQ in the germline V gene (reference sequence). This CDR3 spans 15 amino acids. CDR3 in amino acids: CASSLGDRMNTEAFF. For the CDR3, the DNA is TGTGCCAGCAGCTTAGGAGACAGGATGAACACTGAAGCTTTCTTT.

The gene calls are TRBV7-9 and TRBJ1-3, with 7 positions matching TRBD1. The CDR3 is 17 residues long. The germline gives CDR1 SEHNR, CDR2 FQNEAQ (reference sequence). J lost 0 bases, V lost 1 base, and 6 bases had no gene match. The CDR3 here is CASSLGKGQYSGNTIYF. The CDR3 coding sequence is TGTGCCAGCAGCTTAGGCAAGGGACAGTACTCTGGAAACACCATATATTTT.

V gene TRBV5-1 combines with J gene TRBJ2-1; tentatively, D is TRBD2 (6 bases). Trimming took off 0 bases at V and 8 bases at J, with 21 bases between the two ends. The CDR3 spans 17 residues. Germline V lookup: CDR1 SGHRS, CDR2 YFSETQ. CDR3 in amino acids: CASSLAVGLLSGDEQFF. The CDR3 DNA sequence: TGCGCCAGCAGCTTGGCCGTGGGACTCCTGTCTGGGGATGAGCAGTTCTTC.